This T cell receptor (beta chain) was profiled in a study of blood T cell repertoires in COVID-19. Germline CDR1 and CDR2: SNHLY and FYNNEI. This CDR3 is built from 13 residues. V shed 6 bases, J shed 2 bases, and the junction held 1 base outside the gene matches. Only in-frame clones appear in the TCRdb table, and some are missing; sequencing was by immunoSEQ multiplex PCR. The sample lists fewer than 120,000 clones; almost 80% were seen once. This chain links TRBV2 with TRBJ2-1; 7 nucleotides line up with TRBD2. This TCR was recovered from a woman aged 80 or older with active or convalescent COVID-19. The sequenced material came from peripheral blood. The CDR3 bases are TGTGCCAGCAGCGGGAGGCCCTACAATGAGCAGTTCTTC. This translates into CASSGRPYNEQFF. Variable domain in full (rest from reference TRBV2 and TRBJ2-1): EPEVTQTPSHQVTQMGQEVILRCVPISNHLYFYWYRQILGQKVEFLVSFYNNEISEKSEIFDDQFSVERPDGSNFTLKIRSTKLEDSAMYFCASSGRPYNEQFFGPGTRLTVL.